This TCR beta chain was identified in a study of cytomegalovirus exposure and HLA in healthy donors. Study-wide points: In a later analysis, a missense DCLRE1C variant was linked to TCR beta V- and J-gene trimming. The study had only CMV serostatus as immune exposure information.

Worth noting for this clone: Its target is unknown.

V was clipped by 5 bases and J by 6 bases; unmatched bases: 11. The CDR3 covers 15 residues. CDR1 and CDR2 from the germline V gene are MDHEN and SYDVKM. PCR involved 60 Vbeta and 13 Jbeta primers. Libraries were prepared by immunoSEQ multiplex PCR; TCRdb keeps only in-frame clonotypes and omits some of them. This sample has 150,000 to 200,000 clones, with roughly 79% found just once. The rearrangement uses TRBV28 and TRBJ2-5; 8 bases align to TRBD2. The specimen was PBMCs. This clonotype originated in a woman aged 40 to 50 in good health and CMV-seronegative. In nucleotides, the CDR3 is TGTGCCAGCAGTCTTAGCGGGGTCATGGGAAAGACCCAGTACTTC. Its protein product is CASSLSGVMGKTQYF.